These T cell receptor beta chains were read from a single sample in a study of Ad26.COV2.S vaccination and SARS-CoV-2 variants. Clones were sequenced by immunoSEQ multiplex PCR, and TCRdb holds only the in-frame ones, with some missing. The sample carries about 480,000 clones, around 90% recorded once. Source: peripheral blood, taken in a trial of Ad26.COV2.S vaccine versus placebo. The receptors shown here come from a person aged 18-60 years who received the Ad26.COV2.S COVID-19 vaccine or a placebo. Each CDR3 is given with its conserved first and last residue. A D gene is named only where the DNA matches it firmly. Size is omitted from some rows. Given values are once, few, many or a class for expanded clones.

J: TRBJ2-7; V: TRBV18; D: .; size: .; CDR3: CASSRGMVGEQYF; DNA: TGTGCCAGCTCACGAGGGATGGTTGGCGAGCAGTACTTC
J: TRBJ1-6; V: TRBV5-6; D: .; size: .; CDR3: CASSWANSPLHF; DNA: TGTGCCAGCAGCTGGGCGAATTCACCCCTCCACTTT
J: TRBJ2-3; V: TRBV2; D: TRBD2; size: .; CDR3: CASNPPSGRFADTQYF; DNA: TGTGCCAGCAACCCCCCTAGCGGGAGGTTCGCAGATACGCAGTATTTT
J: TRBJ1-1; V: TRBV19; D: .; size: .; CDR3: CASSFRGRNTEAFF; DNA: TGTGCCAGTAGTTTCCGGGGACGGAACACTGAAGCTTTCTTT
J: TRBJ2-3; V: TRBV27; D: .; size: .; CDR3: CASSLALNTDTQYF; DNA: TGTGCCAGCAGTTTAGCTCTAAACACAGATACGCAGTATTTT
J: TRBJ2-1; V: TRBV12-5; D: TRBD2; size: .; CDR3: CASGLALGTTYYNEQFF; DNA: TGTGCTAGTGGTTTGGCCCTAGGGACTACCTACTACAATGAGCAGTTCTTC
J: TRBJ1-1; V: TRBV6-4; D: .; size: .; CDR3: CASRLSGANTEAFF; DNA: TGTGCCAGCAGGCTTTCAGGGGCGAACACTGAAGCTTTCTTT
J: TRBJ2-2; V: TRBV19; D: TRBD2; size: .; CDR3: CASSILTSGRTGELFF; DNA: TGTGCCAGTAGTATTCTGACTAGCGGGAGAACCGGGGAGCTGTTTTTT
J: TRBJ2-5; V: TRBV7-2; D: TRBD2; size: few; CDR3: CASSPLLGPAGQETQYF; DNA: TGTGCCAGCAGCCCTCTCCTAGGTCCAGCGGGACAAGAGACCCAGTACTTC
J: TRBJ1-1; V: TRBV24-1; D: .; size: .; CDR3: CATSDLYSTEAFF; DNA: TGTGCCACCAGTGACCTTTATAGCACTGAAGCTTTCTTT
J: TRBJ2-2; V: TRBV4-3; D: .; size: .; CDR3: CASSTRQRTGELFF; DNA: TGCGCCAGCAGCACAAGACAGAGAACCGGGGAGCTGTTTTTT
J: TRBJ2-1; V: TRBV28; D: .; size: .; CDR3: CASSPTFPYNEQFF; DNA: TGTGCCAGCAGTCCCACCTTCCCCTACAATGAGCAGTTCTTC
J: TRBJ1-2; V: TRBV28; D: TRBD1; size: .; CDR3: CASQGTGGSYGYTF; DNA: TGTGCCAGCCAGGGGACAGGGGGGTCCTATGGCTACACCTTC
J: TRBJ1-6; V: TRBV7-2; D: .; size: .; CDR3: CASSLVGSNNSPLHF; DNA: TGTGCCAGCAGCTTAGTGGGCTCAAATAATTCACCCCTCCACTTT
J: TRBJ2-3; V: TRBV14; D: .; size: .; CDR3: CASSQDWRGDTQYF; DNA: TGTGCCAGCAGCCAAGACTGGCGAGGGGATACGCAGTATTTT
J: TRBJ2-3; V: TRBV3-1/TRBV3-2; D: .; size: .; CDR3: CASSQRIGTQYF; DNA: TGTGCCAGCAGCCAACGTATAGGTACGCAGTATTTT
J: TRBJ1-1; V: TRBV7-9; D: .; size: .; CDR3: CASSLGAFF; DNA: TGTGCCAGCTCCCTTGGGGCTTTCTTT
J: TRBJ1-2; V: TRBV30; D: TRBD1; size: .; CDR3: CAWRKWGTGGMYGYTF; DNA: TGTGCCTGGAGGAAGTGGGGGACAGGTGGCATGTATGGCTACACCTTC
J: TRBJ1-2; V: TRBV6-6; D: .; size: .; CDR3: CASSGIQTEGYGYTF; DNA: TGTGCCAGCTCGGGAATTCAGACCGAAGGCTATGGCTACACCTTC
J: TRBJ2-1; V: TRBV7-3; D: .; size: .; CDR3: CASSLMSRENNEQFF; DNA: TGTGCCAGCAGCTTAATGTCCAGGGAGAACAATGAGCAGTTCTTC